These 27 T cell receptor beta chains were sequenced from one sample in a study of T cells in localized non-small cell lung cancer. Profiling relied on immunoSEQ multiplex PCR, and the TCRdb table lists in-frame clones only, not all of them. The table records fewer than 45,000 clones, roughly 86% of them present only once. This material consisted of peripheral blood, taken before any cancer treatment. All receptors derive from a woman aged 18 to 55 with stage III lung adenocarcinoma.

In nucleotides, the CDR3 is TGTGCCAGCAGCTTAAAACTAGCGGGGCCCACCCCTTCGAACACCGGGGAGCTGTTTTTT. It yields the protein CASSLKLAGPTPSNTGELFF. V usage is TRBV7-3 and J usage is TRBJ2-2, with 10 nucleotides matching TRBD2. Germline V gives CDR1 SGHTA, CDR2 FQGTGA. The junction had 11 bases not matched to a gene; V was cut back by 1 base and J by 0 bases. CDR3 length: 20 amino acids. The whole variable domain, remainder taken from reference TRBV7-3 and TRBJ2-2, is GAGVSQTPSNKVTEKGKYVELRCDPISGHTALYWYRQSLGQGPEFLIYFQGTGAADDSGLPNDRFFAVRPEGSVSTLKIQRTERGDSAVYLCASSLKLAGPTPSNTGELFFGEGSRLTVL.

The CDR3 DNA reads as TGCGCCAGCAGCCCAGGCCCCAGGGGGCGGCCTCCTTATACGCAGTATTTT. Protein: CASSPGPRGRPPYTQYF. This chain uses TRBV4-1 with TRBJ2-3, with 8 bases identical to TRBD1. The CDR3 is made up of 17 amino acids. V lost 4 bases, J lost 7 bases, and 16 bases stayed unmatched. Germline CDR1 reads MGHRA; CDR2 reads YSYEKL.

Here the CDR3 reads CASLNTQGEGSNTEAFF. As DNA, the CDR3 is TGTGCCAGCCTCAACACCCAGGGGGAAGGGTCGAACACTGAAGCTTTCTTT. This chain uses TRBV6-4 with TRBJ1-1; TRBD1 aligns across 7 bases. Looked up from germline, CDR1 is MRHNA and CDR2 is SNTAGT. Losses at the gene ends were 8 bases for V and 1 base for J; bases not matched to a gene: 16. The CDR3 sequence is 17 residues long.

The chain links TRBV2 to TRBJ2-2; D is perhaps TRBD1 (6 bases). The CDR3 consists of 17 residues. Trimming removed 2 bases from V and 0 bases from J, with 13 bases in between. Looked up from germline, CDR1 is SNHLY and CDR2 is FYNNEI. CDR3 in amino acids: CASSEFGAGANTGELFF. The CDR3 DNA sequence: TGTGCCAGCAGTGAATTCGGGGCAGGGGCGAACACCGGGGAGCTGTTTTTT.

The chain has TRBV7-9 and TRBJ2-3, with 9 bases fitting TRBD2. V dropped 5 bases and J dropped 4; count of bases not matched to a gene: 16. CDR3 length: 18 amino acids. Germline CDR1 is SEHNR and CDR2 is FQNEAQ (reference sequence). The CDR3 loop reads CASSAPQRPSGAADTQYF. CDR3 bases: TGTGCCAGCAGCGCCCCTCAGCGCCCTAGCGGGGCTGCAGATACGCAGTATTTT.

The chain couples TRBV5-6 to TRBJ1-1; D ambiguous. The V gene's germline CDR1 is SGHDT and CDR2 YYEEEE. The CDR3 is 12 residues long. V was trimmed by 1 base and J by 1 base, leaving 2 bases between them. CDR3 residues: CASSLWNTEAFF. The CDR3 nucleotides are TGTGCCAGCAGCTTGTGGAACACTGAAGCTTTCTTT.

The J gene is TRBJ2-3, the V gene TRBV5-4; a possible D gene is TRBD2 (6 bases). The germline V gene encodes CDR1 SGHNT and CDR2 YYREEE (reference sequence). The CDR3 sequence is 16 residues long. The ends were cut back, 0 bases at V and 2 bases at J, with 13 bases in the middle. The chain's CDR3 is CASSLAGIAATDTQYF. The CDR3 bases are TGTGCCAGCAGCTTGGCGGGAATAGCGGCCACAGATACGCAGTATTTT.

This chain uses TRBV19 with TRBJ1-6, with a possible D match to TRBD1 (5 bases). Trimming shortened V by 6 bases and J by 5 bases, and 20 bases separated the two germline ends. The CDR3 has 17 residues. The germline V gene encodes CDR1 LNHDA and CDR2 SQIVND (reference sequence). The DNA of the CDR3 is TGTGCCAGTAGCCCGGGGGGGGGTGGTGTAAATAATTCACCCCTCCACTTT. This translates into CASSPGGGGVNNSPLHF.

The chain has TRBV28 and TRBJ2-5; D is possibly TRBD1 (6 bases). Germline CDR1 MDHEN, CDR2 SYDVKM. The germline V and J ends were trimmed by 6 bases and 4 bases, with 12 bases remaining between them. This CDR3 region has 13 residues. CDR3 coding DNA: TGTGCCAGCAGGAAACAGGGCCCAGAGACCCAGTACTTC. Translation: CASRKQGPETQYF. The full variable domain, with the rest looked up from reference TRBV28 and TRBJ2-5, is DVKVTQSSRYLVKRTGEKVFLECVQDMDHENMFWYRQDPGLGLRLIYFSYDVKMKEKGDIPEGYSVSREKKERFSLILESASTNQTSMYLCASRKQGPETQYFGPGTRLLVL.

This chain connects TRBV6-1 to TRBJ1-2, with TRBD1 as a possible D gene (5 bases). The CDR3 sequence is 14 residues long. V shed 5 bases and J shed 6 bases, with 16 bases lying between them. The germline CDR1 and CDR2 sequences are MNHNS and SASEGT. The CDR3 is CASSPTGEGHGYTF. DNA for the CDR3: TGTGCCAGCAGTCCCACAGGAGAAGGCCATGGCTACACCTTC.

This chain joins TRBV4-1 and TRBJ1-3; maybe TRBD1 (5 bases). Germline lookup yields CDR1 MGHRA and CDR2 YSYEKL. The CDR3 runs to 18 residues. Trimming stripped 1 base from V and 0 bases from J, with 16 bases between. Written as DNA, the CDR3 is TGCGCCAGCAGCCAAGGTCTCCAAAAGGGGAGCTCTGGAAACACCATATATTTT. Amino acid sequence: CASSQGLQKGSSGNTIYF.

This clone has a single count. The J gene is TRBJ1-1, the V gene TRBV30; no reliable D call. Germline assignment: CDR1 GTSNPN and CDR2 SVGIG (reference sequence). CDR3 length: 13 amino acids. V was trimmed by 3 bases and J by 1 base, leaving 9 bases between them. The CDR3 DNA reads TGTGCCTGGAGGTTCCAGACGAACACTGAAGCTTTCTTT. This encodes CAWRFQTNTEAFF.

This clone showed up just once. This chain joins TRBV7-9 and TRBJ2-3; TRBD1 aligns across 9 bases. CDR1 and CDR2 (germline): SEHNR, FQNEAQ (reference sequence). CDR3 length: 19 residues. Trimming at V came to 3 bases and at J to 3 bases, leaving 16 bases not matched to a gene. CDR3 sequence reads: CASSFVSRTGVGGTDTQYF. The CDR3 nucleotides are TGTGCCAGCAGCTTTGTTTCCAGGACAGGGGTTGGCGGTACAGATACGCAGTATTTT.

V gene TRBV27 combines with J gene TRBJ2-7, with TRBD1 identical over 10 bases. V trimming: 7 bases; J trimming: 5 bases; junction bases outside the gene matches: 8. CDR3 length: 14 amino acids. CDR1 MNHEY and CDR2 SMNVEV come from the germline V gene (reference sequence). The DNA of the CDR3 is TGTGCCAGCACCGATCGACAGGGGGCGAACGAGCAGTACTTC. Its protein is CASTDRQGANEQYF.

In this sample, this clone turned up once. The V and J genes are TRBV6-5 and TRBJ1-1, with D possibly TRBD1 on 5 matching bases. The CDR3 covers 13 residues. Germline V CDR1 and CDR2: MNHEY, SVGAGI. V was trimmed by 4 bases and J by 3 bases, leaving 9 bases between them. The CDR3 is CASSFRDDTEAFF. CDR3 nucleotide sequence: TGTGCCAGCAGTTTCAGGGATGACACTGAAGCTTTCTTT.

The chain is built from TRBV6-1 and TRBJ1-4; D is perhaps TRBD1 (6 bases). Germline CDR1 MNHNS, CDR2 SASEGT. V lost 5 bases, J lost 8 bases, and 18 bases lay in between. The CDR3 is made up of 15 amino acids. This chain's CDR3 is CASSQSQGWDEKLFF. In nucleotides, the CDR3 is TGTGCCAGCAGTCAATCACAGGGTTGGGACGAAAAACTGTTTTTT.

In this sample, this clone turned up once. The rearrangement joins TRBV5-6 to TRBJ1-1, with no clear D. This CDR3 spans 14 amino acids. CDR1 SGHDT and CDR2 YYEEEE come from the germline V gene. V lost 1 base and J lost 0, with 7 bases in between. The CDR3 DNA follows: TGTGCCAGCAGCTTGCGGGCCATGAACACTGAAGCTTTCTTT. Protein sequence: CASSLRAMNTEAFF.

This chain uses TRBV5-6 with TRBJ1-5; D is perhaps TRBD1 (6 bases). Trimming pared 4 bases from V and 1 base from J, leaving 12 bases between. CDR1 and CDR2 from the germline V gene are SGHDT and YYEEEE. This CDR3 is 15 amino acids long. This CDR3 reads CASSPGGPSNQPQHF. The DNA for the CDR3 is TGTGCCAGCAGCCCGGGGGGCCCGAGCAATCAGCCCCAGCATTTT. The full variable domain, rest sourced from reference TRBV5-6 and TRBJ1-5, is DAGVTQSPTHLIKTRGQQVTLRCSPKSGHDTVSWYQQALGQGPQFIFQYYEEEERQRGNFPDRFSGHQFPNYSSELNVNALLLGDSALYLCASSPGGPSNQPQHFGDGTRLSIL.

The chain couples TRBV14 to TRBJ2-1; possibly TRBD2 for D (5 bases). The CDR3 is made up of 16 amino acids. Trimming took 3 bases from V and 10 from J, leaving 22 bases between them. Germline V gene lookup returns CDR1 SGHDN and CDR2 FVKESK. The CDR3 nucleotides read TGTGCCAGCAGCCAGTGGCCCGGGGTCCTAGCCCAGGAGCAGTTCTTC. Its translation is CASSQWPGVLAQEQFF.

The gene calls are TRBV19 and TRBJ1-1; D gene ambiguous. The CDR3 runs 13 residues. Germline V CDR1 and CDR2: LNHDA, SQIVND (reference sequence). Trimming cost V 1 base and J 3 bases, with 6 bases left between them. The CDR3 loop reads CASSIGSYTEAFF. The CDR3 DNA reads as TGTGCCAGTAGTATAGGCAGTTACACTGAAGCTTTCTTT.

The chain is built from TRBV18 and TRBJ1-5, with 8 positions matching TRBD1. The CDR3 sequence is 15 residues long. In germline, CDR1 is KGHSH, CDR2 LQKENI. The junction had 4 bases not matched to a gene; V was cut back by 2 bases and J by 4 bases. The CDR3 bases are TGTGCCAGCTCACCAACATGGACAGGGAATCAGCCCCAGCATTTT. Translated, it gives CASSPTWTGNQPQHF.

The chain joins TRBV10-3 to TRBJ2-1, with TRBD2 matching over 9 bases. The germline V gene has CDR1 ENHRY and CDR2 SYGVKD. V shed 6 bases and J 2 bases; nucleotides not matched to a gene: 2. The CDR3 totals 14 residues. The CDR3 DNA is TGTGCCATCAGCCTAGCGGGGCCCTACAATGAGCAGTTCTTC. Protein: CAISLAGPYNEQFF.

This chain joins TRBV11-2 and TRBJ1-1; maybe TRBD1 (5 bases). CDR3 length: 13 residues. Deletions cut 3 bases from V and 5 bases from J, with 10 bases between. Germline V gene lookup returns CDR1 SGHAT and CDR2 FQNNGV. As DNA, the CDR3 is TGTGCCAGCAGCTTCGGGGAGGGGACTGAAGCTTTCTTT. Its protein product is CASSFGEGTEAFF. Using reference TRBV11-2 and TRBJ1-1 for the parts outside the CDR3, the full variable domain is EAGVAQSPRYKIIEKRQSVAFWCNPISGHATLYWYQQILGQGPKLLIQFQNNGVVDDSQLPKDRFSAERLKGVDSTLKIQPAKLEDSAVYLCASSFGEGTEAFFGQGTRLTVV.

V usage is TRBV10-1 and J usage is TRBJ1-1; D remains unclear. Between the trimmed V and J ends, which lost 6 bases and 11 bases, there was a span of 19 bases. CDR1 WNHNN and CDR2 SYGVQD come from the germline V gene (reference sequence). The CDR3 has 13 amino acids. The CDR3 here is CASRPGESGEAFF. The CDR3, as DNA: TGCGCCAGCAGGCCGGGCGAAAGCGGGGAGGCTTTCTTT.

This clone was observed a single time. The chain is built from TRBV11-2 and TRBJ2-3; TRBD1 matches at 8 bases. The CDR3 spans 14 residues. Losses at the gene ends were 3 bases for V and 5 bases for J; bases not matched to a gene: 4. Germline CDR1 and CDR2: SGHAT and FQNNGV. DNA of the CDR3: TGTGCCAGCAGCTTGACAGGGGTGGTAGATACGCAGTATTTT. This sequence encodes CASSLTGVVDTQYF.

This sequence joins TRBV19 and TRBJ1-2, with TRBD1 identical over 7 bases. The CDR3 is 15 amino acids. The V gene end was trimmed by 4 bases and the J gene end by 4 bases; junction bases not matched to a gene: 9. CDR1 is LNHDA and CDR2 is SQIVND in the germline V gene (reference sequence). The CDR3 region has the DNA TGTGCCAGTAGTACCACCTCACAGGGGCTCTATGGCTACACCTTC. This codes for CASSTTSQGLYGYTF.

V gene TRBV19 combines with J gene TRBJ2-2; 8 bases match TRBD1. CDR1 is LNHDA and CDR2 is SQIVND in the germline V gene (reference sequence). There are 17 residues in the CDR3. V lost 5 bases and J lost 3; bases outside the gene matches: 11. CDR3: CASSSLHRGSDTGELFF. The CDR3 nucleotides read TGTGCCAGTAGTTCACTACACAGGGGGTCGGACACCGGGGAGCTGTTTTTT.